This T cell receptor (beta chain) was sequenced for a study of T cells in Graves' hyperthyroidism and ophthalmopathy. Study outcomes and limitations: Ophthalmopathy onset followed model prediction by a median about seven months. Ophthalmopathy cases were set apart from stable hyperthyroidism by a 13 V-J model.

The table lists this clonotype with many counts. Its antigen is not known. CDR1 and CDR2 (germline): SGHTA, FQGNSA. J lost 0 bases, V lost 5 bases, and 5 bases had no gene match. The CDR3 is 15 amino acids. Amplification yielded TCR beta CDR3 regions, with RNA transcripts as the source. HTBI primers were the set used in a first-round RT-PCR of the TCR CDR3. Each CDR3 protein gets one entry after TCRdb re-called the multiplex PCR reads with MiXCR. The sample lists around 620,000 distinct CDR3 sequences, roughly 50% seen once, with around 20% in the top ten. Reasons for excluding patients were uncontrolled infection, other autoimmune disease, pregnancy or lactation.

The clonotype was recovered from an adult woman with Graves' disease, either hyperthyroidism or ophthalmopathy (not recorded which). This chain joins TRBV7-2 and TRBJ1-1, with TRBD1 identical over 8 bases. Source material: peripheral blood or thyroid tissue (not recorded which). The CDR3 spells CASSRLDRVNTEAFF. The CDR3 coding sequence is TGTGCCAGCAGCAGATTGGACAGGGTGAACACTGAAGCTTTCTTT.